The 9 T cell receptor beta chains listed next were all sequenced from one sample in a study of naive and memory T cell subsets. Both TRBC1 and TRBC2 were covered by a beta constant-region primer of two equimolar oligonucleotides. Ligated cDNA was amplified by four rounds of PCR with nested alpha and beta constant-region primers and SP2. TCRdb passed the UMI-ligation and nested PCR reads through MiXCR, listing each CDR3 protein once. The table shows approximately 80,000 distinct CDR3 sequences, with approximately 9.2% occurring only once. The specimen sequenced was naive CD8+ T cells from blood. These receptors were obtained from a human donor in good health.

Turning to this clonotype: A read error may explain this, as a much larger clone is one base away. The CDR3 does not close with the conserved phenylalanine or tryptophan, likely indicating a read error. The chain uses TRBV7-9 and TRBJ2-7; 9 nucleotides match TRBD1. The CDR3 contains 13 residues. In germline, CDR1 is SEHNR, CDR2 FQNEAQ (reference sequence). V shed 5 bases, J shed 5 bases, and the junction held 4 bases outside the gene matches. In DNA form, the CDR3 reads TGTGCCAGCAGCCAAGGGACAGGGAACGAGCAGTACCTC. Protein product: CASSQGTGNEQYL.

The J gene is TRBJ2-2, the V gene TRBV6-1; 7 nucleotides line up with TRBD2. Germline V lookup: CDR1 MNHNS, CDR2 SASEGT. V was pared by 6 bases and J by 5 bases, with 15 bases of the junction left unmatched. CDR3 length: 17 residues. The CDR3 region is CASSSLTSVRRTGELFF. The DNA for the CDR3 is TGTGCCAGCAGCTCCCTTACTAGCGTGAGGAGGACCGGGGAGCTGTTTTTT.

The chain combines TRBV7-3 with TRBJ1-1; D call uncertain. Trimming cost V 1 base and J 0 bases, with 9 bases left between them. Germline-derived CDR1 and CDR2 are SGHTA and FQGTGA. The length of the CDR3 is 15 residues. DNA of the CDR3: TGTGCCAGCAGCTTAAGTCCGGGAATGAACACTGAAGCTTTCTTT. Translating it yields CASSLSPGMNTEAFF.

This clonotype was seen many times. The chain uses TRBV2 and TRBJ2-7, with D possibly being TRBD1 or TRBD2 (5 bases each). The CDR3 extends over 12 amino acids. Germline loops: CDR1 SNHLY, CDR2 FYNNEI. The V gene lost 11 bases and the J gene lost 4 bases, with 15 bases spanning the gap. The CDR3 DNA reads as TGTGCCCAGAGGGGCTCTTGGTACGAGCAGTACTTC. It translates to CAQRGSWYEQYF. The full variable domain, its missing parts supplied by reference TRBV2 and TRBJ2-7, is EPEVTQTPSHQVTQMGQEVILRCVPISNHLYFYWYRQILGQKVEFLVSFYNNEISEKSEIFDDQFSVERPDGSNFTLKIRSTKLEDSAMYFCAQRGSWYEQYFGPGTRLTVT.

CDR3 residues: CGAYGTGDPIAYGYTF. CDR3 sequence (DNA): TGCGGCGCCTACGGGACAGGGGACCCTATTGCCTATGGCTACACCTTC. This chain joins TRBV29-1 and TRBJ1-2, with 10 positions matching TRBD1. The CDR3 extends over 16 amino acids. Looked up from germline, CDR1 is SQVTM and CDR2 is ANQGSEA.

The chain carries TRBV10-3 and TRBJ2-3, with 7 bases that match TRBD1. V lost 6 bases, J lost 0 bases, and 12 bases stayed unmatched. CDR3 size: 17 residues. The V gene's germline CDR1 is ENHRY and CDR2 SYGVKD. CDR3 region: CAIRVRTGQPSTDTQYF. CDR3 nucleotide sequence: TGTGCCATCAGGGTCCGGACAGGCCAACCTAGCACAGATACGCAGTATTTT.

This clonotype was found a few times. This chain joins TRBV11-2 and TRBJ2-7; TRBD1 matches 11 bases. J gave up 7 bases and V 5 bases, and 13 bases lay outside the gene matches. CDR1 and CDR2 from the germline V gene are SGHAT and FQNNGV. This CDR3 region has 16 residues. The CDR3 sequence is CASSRPRADRGREQYF. The CDR3, as DNA: TGTGCCAGCAGCCGCCCTCGCGCGGACAGGGGGCGAGAGCAGTACTTC. Looking up the rest from reference TRBV11-2 and TRBJ2-7 gives the full variable domain: EAGVAQSPRYKIIEKRQSVAFWCNPISGHATLYWYQQILGQGPKLLIQFQNNGVVDDSQLPKDRFSAERLKGVDSTLKIQPAKLEDSAVYLCASSRPRADRGREQYFGPGTRLTVT.

This clonotype came up many times. The chain is built from TRBV18 and TRBJ2-1; TRBD1 matches at 10 bases. This CDR3 has 16 amino acids. Trimming took 4 bases from V and 2 from J; bases not matched to a gene: 5. The germline V gene encodes CDR1 KGHSH and CDR2 LQKENI. CDR3 nucleotide sequence: TGTGCCAGCTCACTATCCGGGACAGGGGCCTACAATGAGCAGTTCTTC. This sequence encodes CASSLSGTGAYNEQFF.

This clonotype has a count of ten or more. The V and J genes are TRBV4-3 and TRBJ1-1; weak D call: TRBD1 (6 bases). The germline CDR1 and CDR2 sequences are LGHNA and YSLEER. With 5 bases removed from V and 1 base from J, the gap between germline ends came to 14 bases. This CDR3 has 15 amino acids. The CDR3 nucleotides are TGCGCCAGCAGCTTACTTCCGGGGGCGAACACTGAAGCTTTCTTT. Translating gives CASSLLPGANTEAFF.